This T cell receptor beta chain appears in the sequencing data of a study of shared clonotypes between healthy human individuals. Here immunoSEQ multiplex PCR was the method, and the copy in TCRdb shows in-frame clones only, minus some. The table lists around 200,000 clones, approximately 61% of them singletons. Per germline, CDR1 MNHEY and CDR2 SVGAGI. The CDR3 runs to 15 residues. V was shortened by 6 bases and J by 1 base, with 10 bases between the two germline ends. Input material: memory CD4+ T cells sorted from blood. Noted subset: CD45RA-negative fraction. The TCR originated in a man aged 30 to 45 in good health. The rearrangement links TRBV6-5 to TRBJ2-6; D is uncertain. The CDR3 reads CASSPLASGANVLTF. Written as DNA, the CDR3 is TGTGCCAGCAGCCCGTTGGCGTCTGGGGCCAACGTCCTGACTTTC.